The 15 T cell receptor beta chains presented below share a single source sample, sequenced in a study of shared clonotypes between healthy human individuals. Using immunoSEQ multiplex PCR, the repertoire was profiled, and TCRdb retains in-frame clones only, with some absent. Seen here are more than 2 million clones, roughly 94% observed once, and the top ten hold about 1.1%. Naive CD8 populations comprised CD45RO-negative cells positively selected for CCR7, excluding terminally differentiated effector memory CD45RA+ cells. Sequenced: naive CD8+ T cells sorted from blood. The receptor source for this set is a man aged 18 to 30 in good health.

Concerning this clone itself: Additional DNA sequences in this sample encode the identical CDR3. The V call is TRBV4-3, the J call TRBJ2-2; the D is unclear. CDR1 is LGHNA and CDR2 is YSLEER in the germline V gene. Trimming took off 1 base at V and 0 bases at J, with 3 bases between the two ends. This CDR3 has 14 amino acids. The CDR3 DNA is TGCGCCAGCAGCCAAGGGACGAACACCGGGGAGCTGTTTTTT. Translated: CASSQGTNTGELFF.

This rearrangement joins TRBV29-1 to TRBJ2-1; TRBD2 matches at 10 bases. This CDR3 contains 16 residues. Looked up from germline, CDR1 is SQVTM and CDR2 is ANQGSEA. The V gene end was trimmed by 1 base and the J gene end by 1 base; junction bases not matched to a gene: 4. The CDR3 spells CSVEGSLAGSYNEQFF. CDR3 coding DNA: TGCAGCGTTGAAGGCTCACTAGCGGGATCCTACAATGAGCAGTTCTTC.

Notes on this clone: The same CDR3 is also encoded by other DNA sequences in this sample. This sequence joins TRBV10-3 and TRBJ2-7, with D uncertain. Germline CDR1 ENHRY, CDR2 SYGVKD. The CDR3 length is 12 residues. V was shortened by 3 bases and J by 4 bases, with 7 bases between the two germline ends. The CDR3 nucleotides are TGTGCCATCAGTGAAGACTTATACGAGCAGTACTTC. It yields the protein CAISEDLYEQYF.

The J gene is TRBJ2-1, the V gene TRBV27; 9 bases fit TRBD2. Germline V lookup: CDR1 MNHEY, CDR2 SMNVEV (reference sequence). Germline trimming cut 2 bases from V and 5 bases from J; bases unmatched to any gene: 7. This CDR3 is built from 16 residues. CDR3 sequence reads: CASSLNGLARHNEQFF. DNA for the CDR3: TGTGCCAGCAGTTTAAATGGACTAGCGAGACACAATGAGCAGTTCTTC.

Notes on this clone: The same CDR3 can be traced to other DNA sequences in this sample. The chain uses TRBV28 and TRBJ2-7; D gene ambiguous. V shed 2 bases and J shed 3 bases, with 11 bases lying between them. Per germline, CDR1 MDHEN and CDR2 SYDVKM. The CDR3 loop spans 14 amino acids. Written as DNA, the CDR3 is TGTGCCAGCAGTTTAAGGGCGATGGGCTACGAGCAGTACTTC. It specifies CASSLRAMGYEQYF.

V usage is TRBV5-1 and J usage is TRBJ2-7; 14 positions match TRBD2. Losses at the gene ends were 3 bases for V and 5 bases for J; bases not matched to a gene: 7. Germline V CDR1 and CDR2: SGHRS, YFSETQ. This CDR3 has 16 residues. CDR3 sequence (DNA): TGCGCCAGCAGCTGGGGACTAGCGGGAGAATATAACGAGCAGTACTTC. This codes for CASSWGLAGEYNEQYF.

The genes are TRBV28 and TRBJ1-6; no clear D. Trimming pared 6 bases from V and 7 bases from J, leaving 16 bases between. This CDR3 has 15 residues. Germline CDR1 is MDHEN and CDR2 is SYDVKM. The CDR3 DNA reads as TGTGCCAGCAGAGTTGGACGGGCGGGGAATTCACCCCTCCACTTT. Protein sequence: CASRVGRAGNSPLHF.

The chain combines TRBV28 with TRBJ2-2; no firm D call. CDR3 size: 14 residues. Germline assignment: CDR1 MDHEN and CDR2 SYDVKM. The V end was cut by 3 bases, the J end by 13 bases, with 18 bases between. CDR3 region: CASSLEGFYNGLFF. The CDR3 nucleotides read TGTGCCAGCAGTTTGGAAGGGTTCTACAACGGGCTGTTTTTT.

The chain couples TRBV4-1 to TRBJ1-5, with D possibly being TRBD1 (6 bases). The germline CDR1 and CDR2 sequences are MGHRA and YSYEKL. Deletions cut 3 bases from V and 3 bases from J, with 12 bases between. This CDR3 contains 15 residues. The CDR3 coding sequence is TGCGCCAGCAGCCATAAACAGGGTGCCAATCAGCCCCAGCATTTT. Protein product: CASSHKQGANQPQHF.

The chain uses TRBV4-1 and TRBJ1-1; D is undetermined. Trimming left V 4 bases short and J 4 bases short, with 10 bases between. Germline V gene lookup returns CDR1 MGHRA and CDR2 YSYEKL. This CDR3 has 13 residues. The DNA of the CDR3 is TGCGCCAGCAGCCCTAACTACGGCACTGAAGCTTTCTTT. Protein sequence: CASSPNYGTEAFF.

The chain has TRBV9 and TRBJ2-7; D gene uncertain. Germline CDR1 is SGDLS and CDR2 is YYNGEE. The length of the CDR3 is 13 residues. Trimming removed 2 bases at V and 3 bases at J, with 9 bases between. CDR3 region: CASSVDLNYEQYF. CDR3 nucleotides: TGTGCCAGCAGCGTGGACCTAAACTACGAGCAGTACTTC.

The chain employs TRBV30 and TRBJ1-3; 7 bases map to TRBD1. CDR3 length: 13 amino acids. The germline CDR1 and CDR2 sequences are GTSNPN and SVGIG (reference sequence). V was pared by 5 bases and J by 4 bases, with 5 bases of the junction left unmatched. This CDR3 reads CAWGPGQGNTIYF. The CDR3 bases are TGTGCCTGGGGACCGGGACAGGGAAACACCATATATTTT.

The chain has TRBV25-1 and TRBJ1-3; D ambiguous. CDR3 length: 11 residues. Deletions cut 10 bases from V and 7 bases from J, with 11 bases between. CDR1 and CDR2 (germline): MGHDK, SYGVNS. CDR3 amino acids: CATDQRNTIYF. CDR3 sequence (DNA): TGTGCCACCGATCAACGGAACACCATATATTTT.

This clone was detected only once. The chain joins TRBV5-6 to TRBJ2-7; maybe TRBD2 (6 bases). The germline CDR1 and CDR2 sequences are SGHDT and YYEEEE. The CDR3 has 13 amino acids. With 8 bases removed from V and 0 bases from J, the gap between germline ends came to 12 bases. The chain's CDR3 is CASEDYNSYEQYF. DNA of the CDR3: TGTGCCAGTGAGGACTACAACTCCTACGAGCAGTACTTC.

V usage is TRBV11-2 and J usage is TRBJ2-7; 9 nucleotides match TRBD1. The V segment lost 1 base and the J segment 5 bases; nucleotides outside the gene matches: 3. The CDR3 is 14 residues long. The germline V gene has CDR1 SGHAT and CDR2 FQNNGV. This CDR3 is CASSLGTGVNEQYF. The CDR3 DNA follows: TGTGCCAGCAGCTTAGGGACAGGGGTCAACGAGCAGTACTTC.